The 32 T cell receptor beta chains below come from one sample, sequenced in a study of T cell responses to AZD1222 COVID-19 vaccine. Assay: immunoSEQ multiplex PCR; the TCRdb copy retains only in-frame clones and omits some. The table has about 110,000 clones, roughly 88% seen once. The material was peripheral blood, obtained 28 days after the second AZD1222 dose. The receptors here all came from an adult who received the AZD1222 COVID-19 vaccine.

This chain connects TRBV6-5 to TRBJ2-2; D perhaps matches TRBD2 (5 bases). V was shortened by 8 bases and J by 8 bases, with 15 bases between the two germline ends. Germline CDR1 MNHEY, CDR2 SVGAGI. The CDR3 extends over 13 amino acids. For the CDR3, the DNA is TGTGCCAGCTGCCGGGATAGCTGGGGGGAGCTGTTTTTT. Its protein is CASCRDSWGELFF.

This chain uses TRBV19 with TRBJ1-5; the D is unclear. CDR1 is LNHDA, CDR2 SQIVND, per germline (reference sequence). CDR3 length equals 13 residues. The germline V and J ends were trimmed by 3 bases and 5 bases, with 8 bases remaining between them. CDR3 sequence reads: CASSITTHQPQHF. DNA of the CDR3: TGTGCCAGTAGTATTACCACCCATCAGCCCCAGCATTTT.

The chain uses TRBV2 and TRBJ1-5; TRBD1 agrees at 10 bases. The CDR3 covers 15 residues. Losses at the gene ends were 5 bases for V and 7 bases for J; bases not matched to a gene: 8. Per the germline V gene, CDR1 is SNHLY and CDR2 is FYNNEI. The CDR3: CASSLPGTGVQPQHF. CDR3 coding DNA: TGTGCCAGCAGTCTACCCGGGACAGGGGTACAGCCCCAGCATTTT.

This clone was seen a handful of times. In nucleotides, the CDR3 is TGTGCCAGCAGCGTAGTTTCGTCATTAGCGGGGAGGAATGAGCAGTTCTTC. Its translation is CASSVVSSLAGRNEQFF. The J gene is TRBJ2-1, the V gene TRBV9; 8 bases are shared with TRBD2. The junction had 12 bases not matched to a gene; V was cut back by 0 bases and J by 7 bases. The V gene's germline CDR1 is SGDLS and CDR2 YYNGEE. The CDR3 totals 17 residues. Using reference TRBV9 and TRBJ2-1 for the parts outside the CDR3, the full variable domain is DSGVTQTPKHLITATGQRVTLRCSPRSGDLSVYWYQQSLDQGLQFLIQYYNGEERAKGNILERFSAQQFPDLHSELNLSSLELGDSALYFCASSVVSSLAGRNEQFFGPGTRLTVL.

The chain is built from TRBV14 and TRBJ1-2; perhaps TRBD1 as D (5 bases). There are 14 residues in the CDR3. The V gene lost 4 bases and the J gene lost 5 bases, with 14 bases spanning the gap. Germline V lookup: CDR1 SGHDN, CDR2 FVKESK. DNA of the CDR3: TGTGCCAGCAGCCCGGGGGGGTTTGGGTATGGCTACACCTTC. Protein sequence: CASSPGGFGYGYTF.

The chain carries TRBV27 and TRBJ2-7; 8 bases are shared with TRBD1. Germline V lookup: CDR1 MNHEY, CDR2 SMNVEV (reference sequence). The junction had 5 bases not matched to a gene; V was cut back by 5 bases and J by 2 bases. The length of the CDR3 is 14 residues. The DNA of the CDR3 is TGTGCCAGCAGTGTCGGGACAGGCCCCTACGAGCAGTACTTC. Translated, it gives CASSVGTGPYEQYF.

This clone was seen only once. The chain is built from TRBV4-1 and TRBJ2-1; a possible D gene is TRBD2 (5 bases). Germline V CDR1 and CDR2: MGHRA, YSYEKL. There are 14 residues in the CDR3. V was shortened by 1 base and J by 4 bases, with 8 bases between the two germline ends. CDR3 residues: CASSQAGRYNEQFF. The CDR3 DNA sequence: TGCGCCAGCAGCCAAGCGGGGAGATACAATGAGCAGTTCTTC.

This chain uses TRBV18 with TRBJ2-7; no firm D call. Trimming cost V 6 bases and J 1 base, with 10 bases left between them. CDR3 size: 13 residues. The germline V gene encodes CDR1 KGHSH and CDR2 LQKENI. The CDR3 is CASSDAASYEQYF. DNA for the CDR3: TGTGCCAGCTCGGACGCCGCTTCCTACGAGCAGTACTTC.

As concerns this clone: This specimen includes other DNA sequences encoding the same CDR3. CDR3 DNA: TGTGCCAGTAGGGGCTCGAATCAGCCCCAGCATTTT. Amino acid sequence: CASRGSNQPQHF. The chain carries TRBV19 and TRBJ1-5; D is undetermined. This CDR3 spans 12 amino acids. V was trimmed by 6 bases and J by 4 bases, leaving 7 bases between them. The germline V gene has CDR1 LNHDA and CDR2 SQIVND (reference sequence). Full variable domain (outside the CDR3, taken from reference TRBV19 and TRBJ1-5): DGGITQSPKYLFRKEGQNVTLSCEQNLNHDAMYWYRQDPGQGLRLIYYSQIVNDFQKGDIAEGYSVSREKKESFPLTVTSAQKNPTAFYLCASRGSNQPQHFGDGTRLSIL.

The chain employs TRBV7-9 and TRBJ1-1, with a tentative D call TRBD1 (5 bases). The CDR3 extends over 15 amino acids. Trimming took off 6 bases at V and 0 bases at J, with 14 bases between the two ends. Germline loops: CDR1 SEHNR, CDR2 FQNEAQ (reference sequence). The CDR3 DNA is TGTGCCAGCAGTACCGCCGGGACGGTGAACACTGAAGCTTTCTTT. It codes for CASSTAGTVNTEAFF.

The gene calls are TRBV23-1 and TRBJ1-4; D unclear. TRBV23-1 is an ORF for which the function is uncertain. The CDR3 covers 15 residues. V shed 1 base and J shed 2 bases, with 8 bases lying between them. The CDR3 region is CASSQYGSTNEKLFF. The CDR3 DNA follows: TGCGCCAGCAGTCAATACGGAAGTACTAATGAAAAACTGTTTTTT.

The CDR3 coding sequence is TGCGCCAGCAGCTCAATCAGCGGGGGGCAGGGTGAGCAGTTCTTC. Amino acid sequence: CASSSISGGQGEQFF. The V call is TRBV4-3, the J call TRBJ2-1; 9 bases fit TRBD2. The V and J ends lost 5 bases and 9 bases, in that order; junction bases with no gene match: 11. The CDR3 has 15 amino acids. CDR1 is LGHNA, CDR2 YSLEER, per germline.

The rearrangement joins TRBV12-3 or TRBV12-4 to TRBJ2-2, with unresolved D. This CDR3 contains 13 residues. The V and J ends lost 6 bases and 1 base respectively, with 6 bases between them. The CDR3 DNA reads TGTGCCAGCAGCCTATTGAACACCGGGGAGCTGTTTTTT. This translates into CASSLLNTGELFF.

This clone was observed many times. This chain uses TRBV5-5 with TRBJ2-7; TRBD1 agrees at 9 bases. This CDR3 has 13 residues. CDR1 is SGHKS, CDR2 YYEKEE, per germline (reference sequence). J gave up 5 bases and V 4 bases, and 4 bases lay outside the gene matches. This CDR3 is CASSQTGGHEQYF. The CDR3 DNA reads TGTGCCAGCAGCCAAACAGGGGGCCACGAGCAGTACTTC. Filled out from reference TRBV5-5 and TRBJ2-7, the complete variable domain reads DAGVTQSPTHLIKTRGQQVTLRCSPISGHKSVSWYQQVLGQGPQFIFQYYEKEERGRGNFPDRFSARQFPNYSSELNVNALLLGDSALYLCASSQTGGHEQYFGPGTRLTVT.

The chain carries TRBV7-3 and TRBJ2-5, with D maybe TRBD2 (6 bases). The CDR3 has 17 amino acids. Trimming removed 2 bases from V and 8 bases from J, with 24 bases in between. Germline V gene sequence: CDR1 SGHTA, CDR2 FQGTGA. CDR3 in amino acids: CASSLPYRQGFGGTQYF. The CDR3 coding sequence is TGTGCCAGCAGCTTACCTTACCGGCAGGGCTTCGGGGGAACCCAGTACTTC.

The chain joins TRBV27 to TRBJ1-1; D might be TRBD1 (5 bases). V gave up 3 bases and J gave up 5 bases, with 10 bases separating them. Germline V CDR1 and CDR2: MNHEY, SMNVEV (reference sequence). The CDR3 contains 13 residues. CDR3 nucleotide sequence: TGTGCCAGCAGTTTTGGGGGGTGGACTGAAGCTTTCTTT. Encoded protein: CASSFGGWTEAFF.

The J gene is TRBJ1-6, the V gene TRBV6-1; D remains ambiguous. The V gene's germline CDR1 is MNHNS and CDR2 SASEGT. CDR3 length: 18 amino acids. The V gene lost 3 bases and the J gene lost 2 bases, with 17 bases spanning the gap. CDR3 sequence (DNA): TGTGCCAGCAGTGAGTTCTCGTCGTTTAACCCCTATAATTCACCCCTCCACTTT. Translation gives CASSEFSSFNPYNSPLHF.

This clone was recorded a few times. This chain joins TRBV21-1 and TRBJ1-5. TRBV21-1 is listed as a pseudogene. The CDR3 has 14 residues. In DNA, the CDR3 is TGTGCCAGCAGCAAAGGCGGAGACGATCAGCCCCAGCATTTT. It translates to CASSKGGDDQPQHF.

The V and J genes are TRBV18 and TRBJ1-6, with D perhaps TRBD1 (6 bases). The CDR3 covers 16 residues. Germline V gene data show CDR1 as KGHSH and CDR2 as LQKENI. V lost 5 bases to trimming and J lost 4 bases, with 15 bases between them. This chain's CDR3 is CASSANRARYNSPLHF. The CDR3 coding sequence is TGTGCCAGCTCAGCCAACAGGGCCCGATATAATTCACCCCTCCACTTT.

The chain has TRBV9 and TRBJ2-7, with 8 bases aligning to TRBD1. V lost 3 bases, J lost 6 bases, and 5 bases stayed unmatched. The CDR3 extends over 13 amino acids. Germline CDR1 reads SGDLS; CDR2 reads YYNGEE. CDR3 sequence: CASSETGVGEQYF. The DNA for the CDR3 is TGTGCCAGCAGCGAGACAGGGGTTGGCGAGCAGTACTTC.

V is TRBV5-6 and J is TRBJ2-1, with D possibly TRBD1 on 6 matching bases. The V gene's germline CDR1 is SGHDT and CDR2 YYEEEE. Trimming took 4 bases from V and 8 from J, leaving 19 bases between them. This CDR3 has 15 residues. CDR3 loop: CASSHPRAGDHEQFF. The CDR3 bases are TGTGCCAGCAGCCATCCTCGGGCAGGGGATCATGAGCAGTTCTTC. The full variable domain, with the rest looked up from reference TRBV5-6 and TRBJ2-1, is DAGVTQSPTHLIKTRGQQVTLRCSPKSGHDTVSWYQQALGQGPQFIFQYYEEEERQRGNFPDRFSGHQFPNYSSELNVNALLLGDSALYLCASSHPRAGDHEQFFGPGTRLTVL.

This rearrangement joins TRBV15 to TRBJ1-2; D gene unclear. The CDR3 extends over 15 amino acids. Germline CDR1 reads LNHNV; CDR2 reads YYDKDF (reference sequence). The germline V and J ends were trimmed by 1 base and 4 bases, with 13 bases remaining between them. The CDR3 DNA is TGTGCCACCAGCAGAGGCCGGGAAGTCTCCTATGGCTACACCTTC. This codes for CATSRGREVSYGYTF.

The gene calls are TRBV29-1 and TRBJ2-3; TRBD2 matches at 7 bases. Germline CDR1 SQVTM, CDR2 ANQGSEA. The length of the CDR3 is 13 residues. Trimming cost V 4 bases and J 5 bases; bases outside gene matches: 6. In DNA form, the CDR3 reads TGCAGCGTTGCATGGGGGGGTAGAGATACGCAGTATTTT. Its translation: CSVAWGGRDTQYF.

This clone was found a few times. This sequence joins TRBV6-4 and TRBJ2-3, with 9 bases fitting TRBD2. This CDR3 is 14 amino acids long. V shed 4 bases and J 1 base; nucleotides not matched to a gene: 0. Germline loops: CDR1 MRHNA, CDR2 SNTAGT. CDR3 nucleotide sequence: TGTGCCAGCAGTGCTAGCGGGGGCACAGATACGCAGTATTTT. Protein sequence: CASSASGGTDTQYF.

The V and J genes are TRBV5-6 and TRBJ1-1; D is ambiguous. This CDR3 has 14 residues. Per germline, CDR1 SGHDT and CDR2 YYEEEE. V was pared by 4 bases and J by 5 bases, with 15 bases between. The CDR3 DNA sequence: TGTGCCAGCAGCCCGGACGGCTTGGGAACTGAAGCTTTCTTT. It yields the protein CASSPDGLGTEAFF.

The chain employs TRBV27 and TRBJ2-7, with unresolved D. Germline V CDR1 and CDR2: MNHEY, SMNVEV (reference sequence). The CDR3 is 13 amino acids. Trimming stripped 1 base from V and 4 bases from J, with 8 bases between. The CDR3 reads CASSLLPPYEQYF. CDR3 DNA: TGTGCCAGCAGTTTATTACCCCCATACGAGCAGTACTTC.

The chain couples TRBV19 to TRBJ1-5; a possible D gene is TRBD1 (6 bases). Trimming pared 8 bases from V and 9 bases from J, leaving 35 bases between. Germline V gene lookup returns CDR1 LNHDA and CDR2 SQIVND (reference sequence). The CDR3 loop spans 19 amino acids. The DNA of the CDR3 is TGTGCCAGTCCGGGGGCCCGGGACGCCGGGCCTTCGGGGGATCGGCCCCAGCATTTT. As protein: CASPGARDAGPSGDRPQHF.

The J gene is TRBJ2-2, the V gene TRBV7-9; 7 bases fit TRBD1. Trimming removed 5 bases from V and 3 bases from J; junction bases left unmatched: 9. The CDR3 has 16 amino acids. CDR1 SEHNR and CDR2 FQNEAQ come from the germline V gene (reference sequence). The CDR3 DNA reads TGTGCCAGCAGCATAAGACAGGGTTATGACACCGGGGAGCTGTTTTTT. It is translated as CASSIRQGYDTGELFF.

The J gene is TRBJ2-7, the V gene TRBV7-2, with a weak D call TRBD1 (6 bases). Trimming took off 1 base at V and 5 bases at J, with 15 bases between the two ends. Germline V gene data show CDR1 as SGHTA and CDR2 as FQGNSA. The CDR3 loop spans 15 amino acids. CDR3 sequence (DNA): TGTGCCAGCAGCTTAGAAGGACAGTGGATGGACGAGCAGTACTTC. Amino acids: CASSLEGQWMDEQYF.

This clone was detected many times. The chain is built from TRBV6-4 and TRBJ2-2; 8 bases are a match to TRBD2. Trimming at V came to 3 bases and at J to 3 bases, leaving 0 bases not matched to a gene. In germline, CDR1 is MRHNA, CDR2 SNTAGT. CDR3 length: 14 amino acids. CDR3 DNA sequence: TGTGCCAGCAGTGAGCGGGGGGACACCGGGGAGCTGTTTTTT. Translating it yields CASSERGDTGELFF.

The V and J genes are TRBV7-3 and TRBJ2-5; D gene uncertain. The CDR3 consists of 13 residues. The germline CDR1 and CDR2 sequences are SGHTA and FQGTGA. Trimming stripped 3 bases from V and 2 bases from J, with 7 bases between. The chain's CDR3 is CASSFATQETQYF. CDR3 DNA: TGTGCCAGCAGCTTTGCGACACAAGAGACCCAGTACTTC.

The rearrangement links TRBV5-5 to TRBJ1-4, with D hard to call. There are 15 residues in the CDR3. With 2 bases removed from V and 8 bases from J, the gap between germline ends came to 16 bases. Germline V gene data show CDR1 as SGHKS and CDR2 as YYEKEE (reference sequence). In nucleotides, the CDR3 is TGTGCCAGCAGCTTCGCGATGCGTGCCAGAGAAAAACTGTTTTTT. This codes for CASSFAMRAREKLFF. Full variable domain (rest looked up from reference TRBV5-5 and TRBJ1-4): DAGVTQSPTHLIKTRGQQVTLRCSPISGHKSVSWYQQVLGQGPQFIFQYYEKEERGRGNFPDRFSARQFPNYSSELNVNALLLGDSALYLCASSFAMRAREKLFFGSGTQLSVL.